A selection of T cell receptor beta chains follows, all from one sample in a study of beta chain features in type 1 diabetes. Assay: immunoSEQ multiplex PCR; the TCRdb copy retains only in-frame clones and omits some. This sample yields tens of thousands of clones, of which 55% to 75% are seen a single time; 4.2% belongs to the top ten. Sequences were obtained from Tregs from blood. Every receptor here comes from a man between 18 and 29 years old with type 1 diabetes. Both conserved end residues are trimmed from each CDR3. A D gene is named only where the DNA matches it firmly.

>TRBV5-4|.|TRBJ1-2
ASSWRDRPRYT
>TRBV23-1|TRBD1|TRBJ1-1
ASSQLGQGVGMNTEAF
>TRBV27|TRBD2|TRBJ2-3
ASTLAGDPDTQY
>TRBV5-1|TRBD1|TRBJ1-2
ASRRTGDESGYT
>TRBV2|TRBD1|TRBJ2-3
ASSGQPTDTQY
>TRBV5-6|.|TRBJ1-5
ASSSSIQPQH
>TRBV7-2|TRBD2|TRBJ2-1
ASSLQGTSGDIKRNEQF
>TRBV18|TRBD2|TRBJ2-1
ASSPGLAGAEQF
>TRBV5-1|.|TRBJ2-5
ASSLSTGLAETQY
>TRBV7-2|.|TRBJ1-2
ASSLEGGYGYT
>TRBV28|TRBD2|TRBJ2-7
ASKGLAGGYEQY
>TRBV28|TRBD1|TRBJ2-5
ASSLEPLRTGKETQY
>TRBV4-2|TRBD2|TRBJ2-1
ASSLGTTFDNEQF
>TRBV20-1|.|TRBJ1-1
SARARVEAF
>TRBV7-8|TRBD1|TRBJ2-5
ASSPWTGTPQETQY
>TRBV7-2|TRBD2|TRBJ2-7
ASRETSGGLTYEQY
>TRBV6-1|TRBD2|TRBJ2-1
ASRGLAGGWNEQF
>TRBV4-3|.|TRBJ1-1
ASSHFFPDTEAF
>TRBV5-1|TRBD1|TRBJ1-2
ASSPSTGPSDGYT
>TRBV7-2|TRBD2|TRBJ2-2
ASNPGGAGELF
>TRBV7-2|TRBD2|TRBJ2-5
ASSLVAGAQETQY
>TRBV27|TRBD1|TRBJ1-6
ASSLRQGVNSPLH
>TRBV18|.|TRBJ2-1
ASSPGGSENEQF
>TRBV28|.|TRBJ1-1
ASMRTRGYTEAF
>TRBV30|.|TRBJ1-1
AWSVQVNTEAF
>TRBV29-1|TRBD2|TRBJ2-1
SVEDLERGFRGEQF
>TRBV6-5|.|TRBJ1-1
ASSYQRSTEAF
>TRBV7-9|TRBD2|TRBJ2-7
ASNNRGGGYEQY
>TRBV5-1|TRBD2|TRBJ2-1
ASSPGLAGRDEQF
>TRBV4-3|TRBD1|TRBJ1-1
ASSRRTGGTEAF
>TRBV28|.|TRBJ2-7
ASSLGRDYEQY
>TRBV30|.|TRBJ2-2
AWSFGNMNTGELF
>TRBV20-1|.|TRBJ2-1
SPLKGSKF
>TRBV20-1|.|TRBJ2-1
SGGTHNEQF
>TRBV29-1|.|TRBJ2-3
SVTGTGLPDTQY
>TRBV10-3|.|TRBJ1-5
AIRGASNQPQH
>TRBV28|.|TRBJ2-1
ASSPPGLSNNEQF
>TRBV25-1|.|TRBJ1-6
ASSELAGPSNSPLH
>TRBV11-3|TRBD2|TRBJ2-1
ASSGAGGRYNEQF
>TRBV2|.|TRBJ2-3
ASSRQGTPFTDTQY
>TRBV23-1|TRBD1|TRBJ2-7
ASIRDRPYEQY
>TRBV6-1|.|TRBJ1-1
ASSDRPGVNTEAF
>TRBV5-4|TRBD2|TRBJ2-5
ASSPGLAGVRRETQY
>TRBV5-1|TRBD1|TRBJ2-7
ASSLGPQTGSYEQY
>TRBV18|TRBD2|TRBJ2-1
ASSPPGLAGGGFNEQF
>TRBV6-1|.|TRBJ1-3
ASSVGRDPGNTIY
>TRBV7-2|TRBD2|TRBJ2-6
ASSLVGAGAGANVLT
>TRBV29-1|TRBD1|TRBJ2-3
SVARGPDTQY
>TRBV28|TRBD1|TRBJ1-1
ASSPSGTGGSRTEAF
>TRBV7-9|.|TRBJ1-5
ASSLADGVWL
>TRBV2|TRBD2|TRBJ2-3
ASSVGLAGVETDTQY
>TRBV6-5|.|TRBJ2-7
ASSYSKGRSYEQY
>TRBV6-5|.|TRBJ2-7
ASSADTDEQY
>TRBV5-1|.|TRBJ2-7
ASSLGGMLYEQY
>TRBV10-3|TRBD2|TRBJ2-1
AIRGTSGGNNEQF
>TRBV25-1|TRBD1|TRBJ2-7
ASRQGAHEQY
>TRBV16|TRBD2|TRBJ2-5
ASSRTLAVQETQY